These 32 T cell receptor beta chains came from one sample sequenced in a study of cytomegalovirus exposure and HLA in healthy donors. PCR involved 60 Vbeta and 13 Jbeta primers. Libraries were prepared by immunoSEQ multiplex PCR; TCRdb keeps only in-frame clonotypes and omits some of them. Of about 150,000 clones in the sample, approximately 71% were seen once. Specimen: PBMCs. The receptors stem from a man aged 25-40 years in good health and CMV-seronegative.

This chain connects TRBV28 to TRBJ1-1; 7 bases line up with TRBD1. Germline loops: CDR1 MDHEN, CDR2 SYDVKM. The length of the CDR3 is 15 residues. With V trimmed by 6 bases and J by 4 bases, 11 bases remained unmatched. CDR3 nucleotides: TGTGCCAGCAGCCCCGAGGGGGCACGGGGCACTGAAGCTTTCTTT. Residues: CASSPEGARGTEAFF.

The CDR3 region is CASSPRPTGYSYEQYF. For the CDR3, the DNA is TGTGCCAGCAGTCCCCGTCCCACAGGGTACTCCTACGAGCAGTACTTC. The chain links TRBV6-6 to TRBJ2-7; D possibly corresponds to TRBD1 (6 bases). Trimming shortened V by 5 bases and J by 0 bases, and 17 bases separated the two germline ends. Germline values: CDR1 MNHNY, CDR2 SVGAGI (reference sequence). This CDR3 is 16 amino acids long.

CDR3 residues: CASSSPGLAGGPNEQYF. The CDR3 DNA follows: TGTGCCAGCAGCTCACCGGGACTAGCGGGAGGGCCTAACGAGCAGTACTTC. The chain recombines TRBV7-8 with TRBJ2-7, with TRBD2 identical over 16 bases. The CDR3 is made up of 17 amino acids. V was pared by 4 bases and J by 5 bases, with 8 bases of the junction left unmatched. Germline lookup yields CDR1 SGHVS and CDR2 FQNEAQ. Variable domain in full (rest from reference TRBV7-8 and TRBJ2-7): GAGVSQSPRYKVAKRGQDVALRCDPISGHVSLFWYQQALGQGPEFLTYFQNEAQLDKSGLPSDRFFAERPEGSVSTLKIQRTQQEDSAVYLCASSSPGLAGGPNEQYFGPGTRLTVT.

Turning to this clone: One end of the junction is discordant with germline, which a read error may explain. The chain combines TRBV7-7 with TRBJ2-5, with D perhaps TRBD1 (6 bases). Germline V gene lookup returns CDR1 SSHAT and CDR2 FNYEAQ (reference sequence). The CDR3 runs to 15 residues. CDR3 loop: CASSLSQGSQETQYF. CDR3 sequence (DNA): TGTGCTAGCAGCTTATCTCAGGGGAGCCAAGAGACCCAGTACTTC.

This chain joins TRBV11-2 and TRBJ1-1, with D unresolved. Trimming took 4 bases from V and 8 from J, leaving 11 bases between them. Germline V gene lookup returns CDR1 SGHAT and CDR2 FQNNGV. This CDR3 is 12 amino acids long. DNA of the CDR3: TGTGCCAGCAGCTCCTACTCGAACGAAGCTTTCTTT. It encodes CASSSYSNEAFF.

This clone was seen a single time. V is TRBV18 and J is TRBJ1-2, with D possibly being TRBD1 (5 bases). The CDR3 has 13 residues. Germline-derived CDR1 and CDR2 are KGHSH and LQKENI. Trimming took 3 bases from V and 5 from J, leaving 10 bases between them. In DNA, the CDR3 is TGTGCCAGCTCACCTGACAGAGAGTATGGCTACACCTTC. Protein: CASSPDREYGYTF.

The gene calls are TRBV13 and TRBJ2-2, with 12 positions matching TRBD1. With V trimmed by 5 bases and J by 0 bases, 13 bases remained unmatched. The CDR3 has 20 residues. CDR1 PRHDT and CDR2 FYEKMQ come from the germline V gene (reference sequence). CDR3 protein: CASSAVGDRGLGANTGELFF. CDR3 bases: TGTGCCAGCAGCGCCGTGGGGGACAGGGGGCTAGGTGCGAACACCGGGGAGCTGTTTTTT.

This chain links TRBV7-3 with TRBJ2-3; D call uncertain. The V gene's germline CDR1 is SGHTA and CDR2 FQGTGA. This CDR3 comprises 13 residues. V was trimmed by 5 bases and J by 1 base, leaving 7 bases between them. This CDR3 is CASSRARTDTQYF. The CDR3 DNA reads TGTGCCAGCAGCCGAGCCCGCACAGATACGCAGTATTTT. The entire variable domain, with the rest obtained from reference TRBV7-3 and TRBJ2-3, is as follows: GAGVSQTPSNKVTEKGKYVELRCDPISGHTALYWYRQSLGQGPEFLIYFQGTGAADDSGLPNDRFFAVRPEGSVSTLKIQRTERGDSAVYLCASSRARTDTQYFGPGTRLTVL.

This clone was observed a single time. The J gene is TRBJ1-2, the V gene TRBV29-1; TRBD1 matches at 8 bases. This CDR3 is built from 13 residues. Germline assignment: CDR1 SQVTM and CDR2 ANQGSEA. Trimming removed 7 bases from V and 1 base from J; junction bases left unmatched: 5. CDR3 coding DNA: TGCAGCGCTTATGGACAGGGTAACTATGGCTACACCTTC. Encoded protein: CSAYGQGNYGYTF.

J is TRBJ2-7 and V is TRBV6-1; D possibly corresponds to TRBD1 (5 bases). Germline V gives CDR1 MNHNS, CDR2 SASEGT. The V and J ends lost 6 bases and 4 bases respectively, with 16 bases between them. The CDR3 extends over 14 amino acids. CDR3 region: CASRIQAVGYEQYF. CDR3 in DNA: TGTGCCAGCAGGATACAGGCGGTAGGTTACGAGCAGTACTTC.

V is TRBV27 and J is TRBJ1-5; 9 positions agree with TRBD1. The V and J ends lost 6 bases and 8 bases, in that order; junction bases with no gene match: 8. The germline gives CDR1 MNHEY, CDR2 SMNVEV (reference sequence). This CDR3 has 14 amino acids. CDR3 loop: CASSQQGASEPQHF. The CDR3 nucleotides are TGTGCCAGCAGCCAACAGGGGGCGTCGGAGCCCCAGCATTTT.

The DNA of the CDR3 is TGTGCCAGCGGTGGACTAGCGGGATCCGCCAATGAGCAGTTCTTC. As protein: CASGGLAGSANEQFF. This chain joins TRBV11-1 and TRBJ2-1, with 12 nucleotides matching TRBD2. Losses at the gene ends were 8 bases for V and 6 bases for J; bases not matched to a gene: 8. The germline CDR1 and CDR2 sequences are SGHAT and FQDESV (reference sequence). This CDR3 region has 15 residues.

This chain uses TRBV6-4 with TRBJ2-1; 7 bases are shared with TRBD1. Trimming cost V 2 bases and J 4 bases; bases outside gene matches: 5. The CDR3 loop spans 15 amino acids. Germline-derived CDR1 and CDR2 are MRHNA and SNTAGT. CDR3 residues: CASSDGRGPYNEQFF. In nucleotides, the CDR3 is TGTGCCAGCAGTGACGGTAGGGGGCCTTACAATGAGCAGTTCTTC.

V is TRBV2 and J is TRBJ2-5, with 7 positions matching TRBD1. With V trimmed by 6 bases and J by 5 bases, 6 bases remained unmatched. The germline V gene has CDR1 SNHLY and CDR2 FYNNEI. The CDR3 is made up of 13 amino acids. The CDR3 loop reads CASRATGSETQYF. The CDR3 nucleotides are TGTGCCAGCAGGGCGACAGGGTCGGAGACCCAGTACTTC.

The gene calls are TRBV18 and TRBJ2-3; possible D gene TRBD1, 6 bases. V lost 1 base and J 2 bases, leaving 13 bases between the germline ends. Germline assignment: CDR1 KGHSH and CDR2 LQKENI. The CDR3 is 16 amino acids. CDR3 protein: CASSPQQGAYTDTQYF. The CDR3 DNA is TGTGCCAGCTCACCACAACAGGGAGCGTACACAGATACGCAGTATTTT.

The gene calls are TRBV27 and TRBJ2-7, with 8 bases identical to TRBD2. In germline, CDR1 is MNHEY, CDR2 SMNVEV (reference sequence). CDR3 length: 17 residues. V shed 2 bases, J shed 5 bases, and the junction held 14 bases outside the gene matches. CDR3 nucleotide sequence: TGTGCCAGCAGTTTAAGCAGACCGGGACTAGGTACCCACGAGCAGTACTTC. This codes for CASSLSRPGLGTHEQYF.

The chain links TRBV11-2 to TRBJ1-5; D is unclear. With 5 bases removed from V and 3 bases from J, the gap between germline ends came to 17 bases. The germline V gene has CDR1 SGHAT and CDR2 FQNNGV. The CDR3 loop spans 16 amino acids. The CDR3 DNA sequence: TGTGCCAGCAGCCTGAGCTCGGCAGGTAACAATCAGCCCCAGCATTTT. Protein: CASSLSSAGNNQPQHF.

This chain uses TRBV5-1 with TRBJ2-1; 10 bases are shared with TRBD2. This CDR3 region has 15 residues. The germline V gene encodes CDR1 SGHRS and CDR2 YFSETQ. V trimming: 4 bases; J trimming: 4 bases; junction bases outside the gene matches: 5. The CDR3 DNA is TGCGCCAGCAGCCCTACTAGCGGGAATTACAATGAGCAGTTCTTC. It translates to CASSPTSGNYNEQFF.

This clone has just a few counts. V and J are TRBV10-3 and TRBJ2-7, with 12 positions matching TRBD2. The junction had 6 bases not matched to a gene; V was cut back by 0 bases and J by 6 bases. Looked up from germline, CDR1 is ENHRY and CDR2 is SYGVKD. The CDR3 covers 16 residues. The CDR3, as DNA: TGTGCCATCAGTGAGTCCTCTAGCGGGAGGGCCTCCGAGCAGTACTTC. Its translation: CAISESSSGRASEQYF.

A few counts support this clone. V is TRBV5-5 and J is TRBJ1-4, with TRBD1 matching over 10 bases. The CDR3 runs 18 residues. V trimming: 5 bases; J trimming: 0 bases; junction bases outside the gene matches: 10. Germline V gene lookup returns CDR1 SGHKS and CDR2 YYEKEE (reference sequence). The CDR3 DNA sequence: TGTGCCAGCAGTCGCTGGACAGGGGGTACCGCAACTAATGAAAAACTGTTTTTT. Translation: CASSRWTGGTATNEKLFF.

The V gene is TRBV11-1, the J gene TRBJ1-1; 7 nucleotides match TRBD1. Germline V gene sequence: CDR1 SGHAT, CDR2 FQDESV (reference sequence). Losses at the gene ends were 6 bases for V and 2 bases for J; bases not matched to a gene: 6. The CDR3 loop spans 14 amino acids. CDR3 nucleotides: TGTGCCAGCAGTTGGGGACAGTCAAACACTGAAGCTTTCTTT. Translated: CASSWGQSNTEAFF.

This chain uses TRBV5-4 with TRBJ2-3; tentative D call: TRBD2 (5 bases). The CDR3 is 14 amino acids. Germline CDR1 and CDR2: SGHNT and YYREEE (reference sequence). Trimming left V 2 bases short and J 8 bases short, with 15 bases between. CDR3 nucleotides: TGTGCCAGCAGCTTAAGAGCGGTCCCAGGTACGCAGTATTTT. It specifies CASSLRAVPGTQYF.

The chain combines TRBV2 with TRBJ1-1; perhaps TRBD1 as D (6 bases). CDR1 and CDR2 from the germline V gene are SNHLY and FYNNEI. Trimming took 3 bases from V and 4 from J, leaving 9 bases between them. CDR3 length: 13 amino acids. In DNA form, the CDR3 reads TGTGCCAGCAGTGACGGGGGGCTCACTGAAGCTTTCTTT. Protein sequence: CASSDGGLTEAFF. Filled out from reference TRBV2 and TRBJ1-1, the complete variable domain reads EPEVTQTPSHQVTQMGQEVILRCVPISNHLYFYWYRQILGQKVEFLVSFYNNEISEKSEIFDDQFSVERPDGSNFTLKIRSTKLEDSAMYFCASSDGGLTEAFFGQGTRLTVV.

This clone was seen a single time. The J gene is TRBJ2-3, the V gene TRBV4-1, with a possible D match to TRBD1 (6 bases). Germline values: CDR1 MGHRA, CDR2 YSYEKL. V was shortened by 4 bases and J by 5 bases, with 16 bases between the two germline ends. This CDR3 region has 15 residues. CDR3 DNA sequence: TGCGCCAGCAGCCGCCAGGGGATTGTGGGAGATACGCAGTATTTT. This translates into CASSRQGIVGDTQYF.

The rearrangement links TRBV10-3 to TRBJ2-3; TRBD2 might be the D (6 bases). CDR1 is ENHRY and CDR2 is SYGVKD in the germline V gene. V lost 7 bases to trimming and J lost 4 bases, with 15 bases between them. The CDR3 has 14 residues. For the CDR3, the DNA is TGTGCCATCATGGAGGGGTCTGGCCCAGATACGCAGTATTTT. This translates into CAIMEGSGPDTQYF.

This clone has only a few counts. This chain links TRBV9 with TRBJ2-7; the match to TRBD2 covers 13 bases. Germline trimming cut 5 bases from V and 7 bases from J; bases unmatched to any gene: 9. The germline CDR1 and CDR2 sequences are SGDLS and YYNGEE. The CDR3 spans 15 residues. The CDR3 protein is CASSFGLAGVEEQYF. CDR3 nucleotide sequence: TGTGCCAGCAGTTTCGGACTAGCGGGAGTCGAGGAGCAGTACTTC.

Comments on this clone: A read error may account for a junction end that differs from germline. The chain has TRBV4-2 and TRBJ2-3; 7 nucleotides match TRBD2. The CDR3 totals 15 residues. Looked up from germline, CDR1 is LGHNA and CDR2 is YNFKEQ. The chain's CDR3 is CASSQGGGSTDTQYF. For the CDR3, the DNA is TGTGCCAGCAGCCAAGGGGGCGGGAGCACCGATACGCAGTATTTT.

CDR3 sequence (DNA): TGTGCCAGCAGCTTACAGGGGGCAACTAATGAAAAACTGTTTTTT. Protein: CASSLQGATNEKLFF. The gene calls are TRBV5-6 and TRBJ1-4, with 8 nucleotides matching TRBD1. Germline loops: CDR1 SGHDT, CDR2 YYEEEE. Trimming at V came to 2 bases and at J to 0 bases, leaving 0 bases not matched to a gene. CDR3 size: 15 residues.

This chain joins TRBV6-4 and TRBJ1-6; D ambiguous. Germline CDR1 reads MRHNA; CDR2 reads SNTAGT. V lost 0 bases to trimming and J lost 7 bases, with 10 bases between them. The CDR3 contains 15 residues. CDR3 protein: CASSDSVPVNSPLHF. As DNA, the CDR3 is TGTGCCAGCAGTGACTCGGTGCCAGTCAATTCACCCCTCCACTTT.

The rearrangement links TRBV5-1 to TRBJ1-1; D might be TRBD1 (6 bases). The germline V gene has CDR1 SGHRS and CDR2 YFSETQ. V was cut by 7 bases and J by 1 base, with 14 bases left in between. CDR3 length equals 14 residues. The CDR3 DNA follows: TGCGCCAGCCAAACAGGGATTGGGAACACTGAAGCTTTCTTT. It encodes CASQTGIGNTEAFF.

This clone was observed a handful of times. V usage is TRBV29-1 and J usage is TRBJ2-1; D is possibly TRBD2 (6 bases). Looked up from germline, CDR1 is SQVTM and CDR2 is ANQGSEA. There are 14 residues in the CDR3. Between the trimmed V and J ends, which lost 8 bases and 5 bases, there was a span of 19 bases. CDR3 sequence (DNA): TGCAGCTTGGGGGAGGAGACAGACCACAATGAGCAGTTCTTC. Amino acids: CSLGEETDHNEQFF.

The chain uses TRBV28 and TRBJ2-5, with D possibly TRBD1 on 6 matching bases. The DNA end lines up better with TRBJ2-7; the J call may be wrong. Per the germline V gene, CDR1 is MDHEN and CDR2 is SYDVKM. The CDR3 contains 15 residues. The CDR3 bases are TGTGCCAGCAGTTTCTTCTTGGACAGCTCCTACGAGCAGTACTTC. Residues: CASSFFLDSSYEQYF.